This T cell receptor (beta chain) was recovered during a study of blood T cell repertoires in COVID-19. Study overall: The United States, Italy and Spain provided the acute and convalescent COVID-19 samples. Sources were T cells, B-cell-depleted T cells, or PBMCs; the material itself was cDNA or gDNA.

Libraries were prepared by immunoSEQ multiplex PCR; TCRdb keeps only in-frame clonotypes and omits some of them. Among roughly 160,000 clones, around 90% were seen once, and the ten largest hold about 2.3%. The CDR3 consists of 18 residues. Germline V gene sequence: CDR1 SEHNR, CDR2 FQNEAQ (reference sequence). With 4 bases clipped from V and 7 bases from J, the junction kept 16 bases outside the gene matches. The chain employs TRBV7-9 and TRBJ1-4, with 9 bases fitting TRBD1. Sequencing was carried out using peripheral blood. The sequence derives from a man aged 18 to 30 with acute or convalescent COVID-19. CDR3 DNA sequence: TGTGCCAGCAGCTCCCTTACGGGACAGGGTTCATTCGGTGAAAAACTGTTTTTT. Its protein is CASSSLTGQGSFGEKLFF.